Below, 12 T cell receptor beta chains from the same sample are listed, as sequenced in a study of technical replicates of blood from four donors. The method was immunoSEQ multiplex PCR; TCRdb's version includes in-frame clones alone and lacks a portion of them. The data contain tens of thousands of clones, roughly 94% of them singletons. Material for sequencing was T cells isolated from PBMCs. The receptors derive from a human donor in good health.

J is TRBJ2-7 and V is TRBV5-1; a possible D gene is TRBD2 (5 bases). V was shortened by 0 bases and J by 4 bases, with 8 bases between the two germline ends. Germline V gene sequence: CDR1 SGHRS, CDR2 YFSETQ. The CDR3 length is 13 residues. CDR3 bases: TGCGCCAGCAGCTTGGCGGGGTCGTACGAGCAGTACTTC. Protein product: CASSLAGSYEQYF.

This chain joins TRBV15 and TRBJ2-3; 15 positions match TRBD2. Per germline, CDR1 LNHNV and CDR2 YYDKDF (reference sequence). V was clipped by 5 bases and J by 6 bases; unmatched bases: 6. This CDR3 comprises 16 residues. This CDR3 is CATSPGLAGGSDTQYF. The CDR3 DNA sequence: TGTGCCACCAGCCCGGGACTAGCGGGAGGTTCGGATACGCAGTATTTT. The full variable domain, rest sourced from reference TRBV15 and TRBJ2-3, is DAMVIQNPRYQVTQFGKPVTLSCSQTLNHNVMYWYQQKSSQAPKLLFHYYDKDFNNEADTPDNFQSRRPNTSFCFLDIRSPGLGDTAMYLCATSPGLAGGSDTQYFGPGTRLTVL.

The V and J genes are TRBV9 and TRBJ2-7; a possible D gene is TRBD1 (5 bases). Germline lookup yields CDR1 SGDLS and CDR2 YYNGEE. This CDR3 spans 15 amino acids. Deletions cut 4 bases from V and 0 bases from J, with 14 bases between. CDR3 in amino acids: CASSRGQSVSYEQYF. DNA for the CDR3: TGTGCCAGCAGCCGCGGACAATCCGTCTCCTACGAGCAGTACTTC.

The table lists this clone with a few counts. The gene calls are TRBV29-1 and TRBJ1-1; D might be TRBD1 (6 bases). This CDR3 is 12 amino acids long. Looked up from germline, CDR1 is SQVTM and CDR2 is ANQGSEA. The V gene lost 2 bases and the J gene lost 7 bases, with 11 bases spanning the gap. The CDR3 bases are TGCAGCGTTGAAATTGCGGACAGTGAAGCTTTCTTT. Amino acids: CSVEIADSEAFF.

The J gene is TRBJ2-7, the V gene TRBV11-2; the match to TRBD2 covers 9 bases. Germline V lookup: CDR1 SGHAT, CDR2 FQNNGV. Losses at the gene ends were 5 bases for V and 3 bases for J; bases not matched to a gene: 5. The CDR3 is made up of 14 amino acids. The CDR3 sequence: CASSISSGNYEQYF. The CDR3 nucleotides read TGTGCCAGCAGCATTTCTAGCGGGAACTACGAGCAGTACTTC.

The sample holds a few counts of this clone. The chain recombines TRBV6-6 with TRBJ1-5; possibly TRBD1 for D (5 bases). The CDR3 consists of 15 residues. Germline V CDR1 and CDR2: MNHNY, SVGAGI (reference sequence). With 5 bases removed from V and 0 bases from J, the gap between germline ends came to 11 bases. The CDR3 region has the DNA TGTGCCAGCAGTAGACAGACCGATAGCAATCAGCCCCAGCATTTT. It encodes CASSRQTDSNQPQHF.

This chain connects TRBV15 to TRBJ2-7; D gene uncertain. The V and J ends lost 5 bases and 2 bases respectively, with 19 bases between them. The V gene's germline CDR1 is LNHNV and CDR2 YYDKDF (reference sequence). There are 16 residues in the CDR3. The CDR3, as DNA: TGTGCCACCAGCCGCCCCCCTGAGATCATACCCTACGAGCAGTACTTC. This sequence encodes CATSRPPEIIPYEQYF.

The V and J genes are TRBV11-3 and TRBJ2-7; a weak D match, TRBD1 (6 bases). This CDR3 region has 13 residues. V was pared by 5 bases and J by 1 base, with 9 bases between. Germline V gene lookup returns CDR1 SGHNT and CDR2 YENEEA. The CDR3 spells CASSPRGSYEQYF. The DNA for the CDR3 is TGTGCCAGCAGCCCAAGGGGGTCCTACGAGCAGTACTTC. The entire variable domain, with the rest obtained from reference TRBV11-3 and TRBJ2-7, is as follows: EAGVVQSPRYKIIEKKQPVAFWCNPISGHNTLYWYLQNLGQGPELLIRYENEEAVDDSQLPKDRFSAERLKGVDSTLKIQPAELGDSAVYLCASSPRGSYEQYFGPGTRLTVT.

This clone was counted a single time. The chain combines TRBV6-5 with TRBJ2-7; the match to TRBD1 covers 7 bases. V was clipped by 0 bases and J by 3 bases; unmatched bases: 5. Per germline, CDR1 MNHEY and CDR2 SVGAGI. CDR3 size: 15 residues. CDR3 protein: CASSYSWDSFYEQYF. As DNA, the CDR3 is TGTGCCAGCAGTTACTCGTGGGACAGTTTCTACGAGCAGTACTTC.

The V gene is TRBV7-3, the J gene TRBJ2-5; the D is unclear. Germline CDR1 SGHTA, CDR2 FQGTGA. Trimming pared 4 bases from V and 1 base from J, leaving 13 bases between. The CDR3 is 15 residues long. The CDR3 loop is CASSSQLSLQETQYF. The CDR3 DNA sequence: TGTGCCAGCAGCTCACAGCTCTCTCTCCAAGAGACCCAGTACTTC.

The V call is TRBV5-1, the J call TRBJ2-1; TRBD2 matches at 10 bases. Germline V gives CDR1 SGHRS, CDR2 YFSETQ. Trimming took 0 bases from V and 7 from J; bases not matched to a gene: 4. The CDR3 consists of 15 residues. The CDR3 DNA is TGCGCCAGCAGCTTGGTTAGCGGGGGGAATAATGAGCAGTTCTTC. Its protein product is CASSLVSGGNNEQFF. The full variable domain, rest sourced from reference TRBV5-1 and TRBJ2-1, is KAGVTQTPRYLIKTRGQQVTLSCSPISGHRSVSWYQQTPGQGLQFLFEYFSETQRNKGNFPGRFSGRQFSNSRSEMNVSTLELGDSALYLCASSLVSGGNNEQFFGPGTRLTVL.

CDR3 coding DNA: TGTGCCAGCAGTGAAGTGGCAGTCCAAGAGACCCAGTACTTC. This translates into CASSEVAVQETQYF. The chain carries TRBV6-1 and TRBJ2-5; D gene uncertain. Per the germline V gene, CDR1 is MNHNS and CDR2 is SASEGT. With 1 base removed from V and 1 base from J, the gap between germline ends came to 7 bases. The CDR3 is 14 amino acids.